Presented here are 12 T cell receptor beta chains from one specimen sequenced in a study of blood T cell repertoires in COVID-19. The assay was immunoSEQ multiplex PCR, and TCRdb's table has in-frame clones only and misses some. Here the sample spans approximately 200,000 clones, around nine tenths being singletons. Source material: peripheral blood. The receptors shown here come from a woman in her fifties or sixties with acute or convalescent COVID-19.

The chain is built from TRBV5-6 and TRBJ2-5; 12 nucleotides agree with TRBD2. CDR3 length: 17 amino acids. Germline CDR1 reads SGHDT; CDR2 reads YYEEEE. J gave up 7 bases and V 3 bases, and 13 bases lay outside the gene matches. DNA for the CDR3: TGTGCCAGCAGCTATCCGACTAGCGGGGGCGGGTTGGGGACCCAGTACTTC. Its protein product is CASSYPTSGGGLGTQYF.

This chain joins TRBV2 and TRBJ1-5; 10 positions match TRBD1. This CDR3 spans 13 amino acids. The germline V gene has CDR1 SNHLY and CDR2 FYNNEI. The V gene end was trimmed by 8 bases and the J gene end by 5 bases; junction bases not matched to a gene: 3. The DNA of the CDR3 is TGTGCCAGCGTAGGACAGGGGGATCAGCCCCAGCATTTT. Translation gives CASVGQGDQPQHF.

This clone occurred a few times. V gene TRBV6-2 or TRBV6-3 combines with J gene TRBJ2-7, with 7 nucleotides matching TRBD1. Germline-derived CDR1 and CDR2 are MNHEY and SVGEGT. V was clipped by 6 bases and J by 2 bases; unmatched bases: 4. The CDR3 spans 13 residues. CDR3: CASSRDRPYEQYF. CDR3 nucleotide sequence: TGTGCCAGCAGCCGGGACAGACCCTACGAGCAGTACTTC.

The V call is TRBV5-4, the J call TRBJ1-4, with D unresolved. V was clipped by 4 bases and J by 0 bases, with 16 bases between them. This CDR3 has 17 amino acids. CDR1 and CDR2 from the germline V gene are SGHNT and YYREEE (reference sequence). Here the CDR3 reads CASSPSRGPATNEKLFF. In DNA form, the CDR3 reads TGTGCCAGCAGCCCCTCGAGAGGGCCCGCAACTAATGAAAAACTGTTTTTT.

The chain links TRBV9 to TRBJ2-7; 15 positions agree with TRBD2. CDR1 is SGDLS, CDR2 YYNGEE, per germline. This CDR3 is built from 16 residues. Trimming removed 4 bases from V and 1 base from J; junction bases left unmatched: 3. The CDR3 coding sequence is TGTGCCAGCAGCAAGGGACTAGCGGGAGGTTCCTACGAGCAGTACTTC. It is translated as CASSKGLAGGSYEQYF.

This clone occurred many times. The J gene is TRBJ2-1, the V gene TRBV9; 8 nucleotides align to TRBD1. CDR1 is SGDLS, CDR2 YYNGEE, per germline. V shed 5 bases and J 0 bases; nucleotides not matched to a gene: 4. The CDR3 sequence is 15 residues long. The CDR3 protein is CASSRQGSSYNEQFF. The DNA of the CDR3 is TGTGCCAGCAGTAGACAGGGGAGCTCCTACAATGAGCAGTTCTTC.

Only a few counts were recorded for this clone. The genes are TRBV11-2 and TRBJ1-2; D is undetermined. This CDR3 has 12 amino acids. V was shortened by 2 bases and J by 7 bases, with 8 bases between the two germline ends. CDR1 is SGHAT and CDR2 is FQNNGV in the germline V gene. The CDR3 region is CASSLRPGGYTF. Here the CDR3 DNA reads TGTGCCAGCAGCTTAAGACCGGGTGGCTACACCTTC.

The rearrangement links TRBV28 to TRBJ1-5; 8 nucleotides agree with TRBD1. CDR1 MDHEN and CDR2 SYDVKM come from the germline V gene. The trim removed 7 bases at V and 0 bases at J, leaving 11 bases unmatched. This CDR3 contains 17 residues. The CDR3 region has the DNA TGTGCCAGCAATGGGAGGGGACAGGTCTTTAGCAATCAGCCCCAGCATTTT. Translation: CASNGRGQVFSNQPQHF.

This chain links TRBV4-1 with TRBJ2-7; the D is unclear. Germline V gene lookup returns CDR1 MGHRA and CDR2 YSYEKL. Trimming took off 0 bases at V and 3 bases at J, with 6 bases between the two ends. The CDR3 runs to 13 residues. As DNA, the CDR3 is TGCGCCAGCAGCCAAGATTTCAGCTACGAGCAGTACTTC. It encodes CASSQDFSYEQYF.

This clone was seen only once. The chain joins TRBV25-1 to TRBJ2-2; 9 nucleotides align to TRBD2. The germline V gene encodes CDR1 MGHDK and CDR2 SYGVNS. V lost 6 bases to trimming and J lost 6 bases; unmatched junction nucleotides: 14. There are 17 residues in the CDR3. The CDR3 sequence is CASSGLAGLAVAGELFF. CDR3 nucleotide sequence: TGTGCCAGCAGCGGCCTAGCGGGGTTGGCCGTGGCCGGGGAGCTGTTTTTT.

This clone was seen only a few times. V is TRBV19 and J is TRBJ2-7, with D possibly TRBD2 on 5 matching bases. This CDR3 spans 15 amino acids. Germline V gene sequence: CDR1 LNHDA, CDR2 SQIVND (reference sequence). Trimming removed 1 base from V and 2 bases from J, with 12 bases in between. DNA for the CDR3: TGTGCCAGTAGTATAGGAGTTCGGCGGGCCTACGAGCAGTACTTC. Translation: CASSIGVRRAYEQYF.

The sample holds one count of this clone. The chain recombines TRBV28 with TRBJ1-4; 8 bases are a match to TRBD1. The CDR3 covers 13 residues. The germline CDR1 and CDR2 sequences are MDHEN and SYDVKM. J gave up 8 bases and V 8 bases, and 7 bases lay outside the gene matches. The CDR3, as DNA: TGTGCCAGCGGAGGACAGGGAGGGGAAAAACTGTTTTTT. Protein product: CASGGQGGEKLFF.